A single sample is the source of the 29 T cell receptor beta chains below, sequenced in a study of shared clonotypes between healthy human individuals. Naive CD8 cells comprised CD45RO-negative, CCR7-positively selected cells, excluding terminally differentiated effector memory CD45RA+ cells. Libraries were prepared by immunoSEQ multiplex PCR; TCRdb keeps only in-frame clonotypes and omits some of them. This sample has roughly 770,000 clones, with about 96% found just once. Sequences were obtained from naive CD8+ T cells sorted from blood. The receptors were gathered from a man younger than 40 in good health.

This clone was seen only once. The chain links TRBV29-1 to TRBJ2-7; tentative D call: TRBD2 (5 bases). Germline V gives CDR1 SQVTM, CDR2 ANQGSEA. The length of the CDR3 is 12 residues. Deletions cut 4 bases from V and 4 bases from J, with 11 bases between. The CDR3 DNA reads TGCAGCGTTGCCCGAGGCGGGTACGAGCAGTACTTC. It encodes CSVARGGYEQYF.

This chain connects TRBV28 to TRBJ2-7; D is unclear. V shed 4 bases and J shed 7 bases, with 17 bases lying between them. This CDR3 contains 14 residues. In germline, CDR1 is MDHEN, CDR2 SYDVKM. CDR3 coding DNA: TGTGCCAGCAGTTCTTCCACCACGGCCTGGGAGCAGTACTTC. Translated: CASSSSTTAWEQYF.

This sequence joins TRBV7-2 and TRBJ2-3; TRBD2 matches 9 bases. There are 20 residues in the CDR3. The ends lost 0 bases at V and 2 bases at J; junction bases unmatched: 15. Germline CDR1 is SGHTA and CDR2 is FQGNSA. CDR3 residues: CASSLALAGQLGEHTDTQYF. The CDR3 bases are TGTGCCAGCAGCTTAGCACTAGCGGGCCAACTGGGGGAACACACAGATACGCAGTATTTT. The variable domain in full, with the rest retrieved from reference TRBV7-2 and TRBJ2-3, is GAGVSQSPSNKVTEKGKDVELRCDPISGHTALYWYRQSLGQGLEFLIYFQGNSAPDKSGLPSDRFSAERTGGSVSTLTIQRTQQEDSAVYLCASSLALAGQLGEHTDTQYFGPGTRLTVL.

This chain links TRBV9 with TRBJ2-2; D not resolved. Germline V gives CDR1 SGDLS, CDR2 YYNGEE. Trimming stripped 3 bases from V and 6 bases from J, with 12 bases between. The CDR3 consists of 14 residues. CDR3 in amino acids: CASSGTVPPGELFF. In nucleotides, the CDR3 is TGTGCCAGCAGCGGGACCGTCCCCCCCGGGGAGCTGTTTTTT.

The CDR3 spells CASSLYRVRDYQTSHTDTQYF. CDR3 sequence (DNA): TGTGCCAGCAGTTTATACCGGGTCCGGGACTACCAAACATCTCACACAGATACGCAGTATTTT. The chain is built from TRBV28 and TRBJ2-3; 7 positions agree with TRBD2. CDR1 MDHEN and CDR2 SYDVKM come from the germline V gene. V shed 1 base and J 2 bases; nucleotides not matched to a gene: 21. This CDR3 is built from 21 residues.

The count of this clone is one. V and J are TRBV9 and TRBJ2-5, with a weak D call TRBD2 (5 bases). The V end was cut by 0 bases, the J end by 4 bases, with 13 bases between. This CDR3 region has 15 residues. From germline, CDR1 is SGDLS and CDR2 YYNGEE. As DNA, the CDR3 is TGTGCCAGCAGCGTAGATTACCTAGCCACAGAGACCCAGTACTTC. Translating it yields CASSVDYLATETQYF.

This sequence joins TRBV7-9 and TRBJ2-7; tentatively, D is TRBD1 or TRBD2 (5 bases each). The CDR3 spans 12 residues. The germline V gene encodes CDR1 SEHNR and CDR2 FQNEAQ (reference sequence). Trimming stripped 6 bases from V and 2 bases from J, with 8 bases between. In DNA form, the CDR3 reads TGTGCCAGCAGGGGACCTACCTACGAGCAGTACTTC. Protein: CASRGPTYEQYF.

This clone was seen once. J is TRBJ2-7 and V is TRBV9, with TRBD1 matching over 8 bases. CDR3 size: 15 residues. Trimming at V came to 3 bases and at J to 1 base, leaving 6 bases not matched to a gene. Per the germline V gene, CDR1 is SGDLS and CDR2 is YYNGEE. The CDR3 here is CASSAGTGPSYEQYF. The CDR3 bases are TGTGCCAGCAGCGCAGGGACAGGTCCTTCCTACGAGCAGTACTTC.

The CDR3 DNA sequence: TGTGCCAGTAGTAAAGACAGGCTCGGCTATGGCTACACCTTC. It specifies CASSKDRLGYGYTF. V gene TRBV19 combines with J gene TRBJ1-2; maybe TRBD1 (6 bases). V gave up 4 bases and J gave up 4 bases, with 13 bases separating them. Germline V gene lookup returns CDR1 LNHDA and CDR2 SQIVND (reference sequence). This CDR3 spans 14 amino acids.

The chain has TRBV27 and TRBJ1-5; a possible D gene is TRBD1 (6 bases). Per the germline V gene, CDR1 is MNHEY and CDR2 is SMNVEV (reference sequence). V lost 5 bases and J 3 bases, leaving 11 bases between the germline ends. This CDR3 has 14 residues. The CDR3, as DNA: TGTGCCAGCAGTCAAGGGGGGATCAATCAGCCCCAGCATTTT. The encoded protein is CASSQGGINQPQHF.

This chain uses TRBV4-1 with TRBJ2-1; 11 nucleotides match TRBD2. With 1 base clipped from V and 10 bases from J, the junction kept 9 bases outside the gene matches. CDR1 is MGHRA and CDR2 is YSYEKL in the germline V gene. The CDR3 is made up of 16 amino acids. This chain's CDR3 is CASSQVAGGLSDEQFF. CDR3 bases: TGCGCCAGCAGCCAAGTAGCGGGAGGGCTCTCTGACGAGCAGTTCTTC.

The CDR3 nucleotides read TGTGCCAGCCCGGGACTAGCGGGAACCAATGAGCAGTTCTTC. Its protein product is CASPGLAGTNEQFF. J is TRBJ2-1 and V is TRBV14, with TRBD2 matching over 13 bases. Unmatched junction bases numbered 4, after V lost 8 bases and J lost 6 bases. Germline V gene lookup returns CDR1 SGHDN and CDR2 FVKESK. This CDR3 has 14 residues. Complete variable domain (other parts from reference TRBV14 and TRBJ2-1): EAGVTQFPSHSVIEKGQTVTLRCDPISGHDNLYWYRRVMGKEIKFLLHFVKESKQDESGMPNNRFLAERTGGTYSTLKVQPAELEDSGVYFCASPGLAGTNEQFFGPGTRLTVL.

This chain joins TRBV2 and TRBJ2-4; 10 bases align to TRBD1. This CDR3 contains 17 residues. The ends lost 3 bases at V and 0 bases at J; junction bases unmatched: 5. Germline values: CDR1 SNHLY, CDR2 FYNNEI. The CDR3 region is CASSEGQGSLAKNIQYF. The CDR3 region has the DNA TGTGCCAGCAGTGAGGGACAGGGGTCTCTAGCCAAAAACATTCAGTACTTC.

The gene calls are TRBV7-3 and TRBJ2-7; the D gene is possibly TRBD2 (5 bases). The CDR3 is 14 amino acids. CDR1 is SGHTA, CDR2 FQGTGA, per germline. Deletions cut 5 bases from V and 4 bases from J, with 15 bases between. The CDR3 region has the DNA TGTGCCAGCAGCCCGCAGAGTGGGAGTTACGAGCAGTACTTC. Translated: CASSPQSGSYEQYF.

The rearrangement joins TRBV29-1 to TRBJ2-4; the match to TRBD1 covers 7 bases. This CDR3 region has 12 residues. CDR1 is SQVTM and CDR2 is ANQGSEA in the germline V gene. V gave up 6 bases and J gave up 14 bases; unmatched junction bases: 13. CDR3 bases: TGCAGCGTAGCGCGCGTTACAGGGGTAAAGTACTTC. Its protein product is CSVARVTGVKYF.

CDR3 DNA sequence: TGTGCCAGCAGTTTATATAGTCTACTTACTGAAGCTTTCTTT. This encodes CASSLYSLLTEAFF. The chain is built from TRBV28 and TRBJ1-1; D is ambiguous. V dropped 1 base and J dropped 5 bases, with 11 bases sitting between them. Per the germline V gene, CDR1 is MDHEN and CDR2 is SYDVKM. This CDR3 spans 14 amino acids.

To note about this clone: Other DNA sequences in the same sample also yield this CDR3. The genes are TRBV5-1 and TRBJ2-6; D ambiguous. CDR1 and CDR2 (germline): SGHRS, YFSETQ. The CDR3 covers 15 residues. V was clipped by 0 bases and J by 0 bases, with 4 bases between them. The CDR3 region is CASSLDSSGANVLTF. DNA of the CDR3: TGCGCCAGCAGCTTGGATAGCTCTGGGGCCAACGTCCTGACTTTC.

The chain recombines TRBV27 with TRBJ2-7; no clear D gene. Trimming stripped 3 bases from V and 3 bases from J, with 9 bases between. This CDR3 comprises 13 residues. Looked up from germline, CDR1 is MNHEY and CDR2 is SMNVEV (reference sequence). The CDR3 protein is CASSFTFIYEQYF. The DNA of the CDR3 is TGTGCCAGCAGTTTTACTTTCATCTACGAGCAGTACTTC.

The chain joins TRBV25-1 to TRBJ1-1; no clear D. V was pared by 4 bases and J by 4 bases, with 1 base between. Germline V gene sequence: CDR1 MGHDK, CDR2 SYGVNS. CDR3 length equals 10 residues. Here the CDR3 DNA reads TGTGCCAGCAGTGGCACTGAAGCTTTCTTT. This sequence encodes CASSGTEAFF. Using reference TRBV25-1 and TRBJ1-1 for the parts outside the CDR3, the full variable domain is EADIYQTPRYLVIGTGKKITLECSQTMGHDKMYWYQQDPGMELHLIHYSYGVNSTEKGDLSSESTVSRIRTEHFPLTLESARPSHTSQYLCASSGTEAFFGQGTRLTVV.

The chain combines TRBV2 with TRBJ2-1, with a weak D call TRBD1 (6 bases). This CDR3 has 16 amino acids. Per the germline V gene, CDR1 is SNHLY and CDR2 is FYNNEI. Trimming took off 3 bases at V and 8 bases at J, with 20 bases between the two ends. The CDR3 coding sequence is TGTGCCAGCAGTGAGTCCGTTCAGGGGAGTGGGGATGAGCAGTTCTTC. Translating gives CASSESVQGSGDEQFF.

V usage is TRBV5-1 and J usage is TRBJ1-1, with TRBD1 as a possible D gene (5 bases). The V end was cut by 1 base, the J end by 6 bases, with 16 bases between. This CDR3 comprises 15 residues. Germline CDR1 is SGHRS and CDR2 is YFSETQ. CDR3 loop: CASSLRGTSLSEAFF. CDR3 nucleotide sequence: TGCGCCAGCAGCTTGCGGGGGACTAGTCTATCTGAAGCTTTCTTT.

The chain is built from TRBV7-9 and TRBJ2-1; TRBD2 might be the D (6 bases). The V end lost 0 bases, the J end lost 4 bases, and 16 bases lay between the germline ends. The length of the CDR3 is 17 residues. The germline V gene encodes CDR1 SEHNR and CDR2 FQNEAQ (reference sequence). The CDR3 DNA reads TGTGCCAGCAGCTTAGCGGCTTTGTCGGGAGCGTACAATGAGCAGTTCTTC. It specifies CASSLAALSGAYNEQFF.

This clone was seen a single time. The rearrangement uses TRBV7-9 and TRBJ1-2; D is undetermined. The germline CDR1 and CDR2 sequences are SEHNR and FQNEAQ (reference sequence). The CDR3 has 13 amino acids. Trimming took off 2 bases at V and 4 bases at J, with 8 bases between the two ends. The CDR3 coding sequence is TGTGCCAGCAGCTTAACCGTCAGCTATGGCTACACCTTC. Amino acid sequence: CASSLTVSYGYTF.

This sequence joins TRBV7-9 and TRBJ2-2, with TRBD2 as a possible D gene (5 bases). Germline V CDR1 and CDR2: SEHNR, FQNEAQ (reference sequence). The CDR3 contains 16 residues. V was pared by 4 bases and J by 6 bases, with 18 bases between. The CDR3 region is CASSSSHGSRAGELFF. The CDR3 nucleotides read TGTGCCAGCAGCTCCTCTCACGGGTCGAGGGCCGGGGAGCTGTTTTTT.

The chain links TRBV10-3 to TRBJ2-5; no clear D. The CDR3 contains 16 residues. Germline V gene data show CDR1 as ENHRY and CDR2 as SYGVKD. V lost 0 bases to trimming and J lost 1 base, with 12 bases between them. CDR3 in amino acids: CAISESTSFLQETQYF. For the CDR3, the DNA is TGTGCCATCAGTGAGTCGACCAGCTTCCTCCAAGAGACCCAGTACTTC.

The rearrangement links TRBV5-1 to TRBJ2-2; D possibly uses TRBD1 or TRBD2 (6 bases each). Trimming took 0 bases from V and 7 from J, leaving 19 bases between them. The CDR3 is 17 residues long. Germline CDR1 SGHRS, CDR2 YFSETQ. This CDR3 reads CASSLDTGIAGLGELFF. The CDR3 DNA follows: TGCGCCAGCAGCTTGGATACAGGGATTGCGGGACTCGGGGAGCTGTTTTTT. The variable domain in full, with the rest retrieved from reference TRBV5-1 and TRBJ2-2, is KAGVTQTPRYLIKTRGQQVTLSCSPISGHRSVSWYQQTPGQGLQFLFEYFSETQRNKGNFPGRFSGRQFSNSRSEMNVSTLELGDSALYLCASSLDTGIAGLGELFFGEGSRLTVL.

The rearrangement joins TRBV5-5 to TRBJ2-7; either TRBD1 or TRBD2 may fit D (5 bases each). Deletions cut 4 bases from V and 0 bases from J, with 14 bases between. This CDR3 spans 15 amino acids. In germline, CDR1 is SGHKS, CDR2 YYEKEE (reference sequence). The CDR3 loop reads CASSQDRGSSYEQYF. DNA of the CDR3: TGTGCCAGCAGCCAGGATCGGGGCAGCTCCTACGAGCAGTACTTC.

On this clone itself: Different DNA sequences within this sample yield the same CDR3. The V call is TRBV7-9, the J call TRBJ2-7; D call uncertain. Trimming cost V 5 bases and J 4 bases, with 12 bases left between them. Germline V gene data show CDR1 as SEHNR and CDR2 as FQNEAQ (reference sequence). This CDR3 has 13 residues. The CDR3 reads CASSPGPLYEQYF. CDR3 DNA: TGTGCCAGCAGCCCTGGGCCCCTATACGAGCAGTACTTC.

The rearrangement joins TRBV6-1 to TRBJ1-2, with D possibly TRBD1 on 5 matching bases. The V gene lost 9 bases and the J gene lost 4 bases, with 18 bases spanning the gap. The CDR3 sequence is 14 residues long. Per germline, CDR1 MNHNS and CDR2 SASEGT. CDR3 sequence: CASTWTGLGYGYTF. For the CDR3, the DNA is TGTGCCAGTACCTGGACGGGGCTGGGCTATGGCTACACCTTC.